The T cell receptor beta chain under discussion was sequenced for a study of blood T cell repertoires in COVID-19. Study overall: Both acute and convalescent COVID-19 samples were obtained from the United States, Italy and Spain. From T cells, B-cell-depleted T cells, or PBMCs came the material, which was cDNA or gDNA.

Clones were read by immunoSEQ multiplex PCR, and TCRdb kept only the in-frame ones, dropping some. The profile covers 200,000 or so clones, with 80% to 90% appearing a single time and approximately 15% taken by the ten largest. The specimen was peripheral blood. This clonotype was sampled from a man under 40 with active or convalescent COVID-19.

CDR3 sequence (DNA): TGTGCCAGCAGTGCTCAGGGGGCTGGCTATGGCTACACCTTC. It specifies CASSAQGAGYGYTF. The rearrangement uses TRBV2 and TRBJ1-2; 8 nucleotides line up with TRBD1. The CDR3 covers 14 residues. V shed 4 bases and J 4 bases; nucleotides not matched to a gene: 5. CDR1 SNHLY and CDR2 FYNNEI come from the germline V gene.